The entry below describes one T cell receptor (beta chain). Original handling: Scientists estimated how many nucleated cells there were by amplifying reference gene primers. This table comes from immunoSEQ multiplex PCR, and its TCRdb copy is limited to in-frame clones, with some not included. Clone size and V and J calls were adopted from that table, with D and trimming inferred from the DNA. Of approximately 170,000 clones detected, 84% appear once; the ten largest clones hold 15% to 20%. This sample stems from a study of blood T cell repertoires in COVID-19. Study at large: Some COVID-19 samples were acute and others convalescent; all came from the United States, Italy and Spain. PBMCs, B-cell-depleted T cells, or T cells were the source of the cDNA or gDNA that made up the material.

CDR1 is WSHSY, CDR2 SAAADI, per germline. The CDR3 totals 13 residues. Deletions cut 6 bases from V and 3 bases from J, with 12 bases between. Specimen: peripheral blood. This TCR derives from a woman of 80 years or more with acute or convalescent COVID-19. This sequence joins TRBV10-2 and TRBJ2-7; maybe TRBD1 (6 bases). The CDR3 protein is CASRPTGFYEQYF. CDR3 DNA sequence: TGCGCCAGCAGACCCACAGGGTTCTACGAGCAGTACTTC.